The 18 T cell receptor beta chains presented below share a single source sample, sequenced in a study of T cell responses to AZD1222 COVID-19 vaccine. Generated by immunoSEQ multiplex PCR, the TCRdb table keeps only in-frame clones and is missing some. This table holds about 120,000 clones, around 90% found once. Sample: peripheral blood, taken on day 0 of MenACWY control vaccination. These receptors came from an adult in good health.

The chain carries TRBV4-1 and TRBJ1-2; D is undetermined. Germline CDR1 and CDR2: MGHRA and YSYEKL. Deletions cut 3 bases from V and 3 bases from J, with 11 bases between. There are 14 residues in the CDR3. The CDR3 DNA reads as TGCGCCAGCAGCCACCGGTGGGCAGACTATGGCTACACCTTC. This encodes CASSHRWADYGYTF.

The gene calls are TRBV7-8 and TRBJ1-5; D uncertain. From germline, CDR1 is SGHVS and CDR2 FQNEAQ. Trimming pared 3 bases from V and 4 bases from J, leaving 13 bases between. CDR3 length: 15 amino acids. The CDR3 sequence: CASSFSSVANQPQHF. CDR3 DNA: TGTGCCAGCAGCTTTTCCTCGGTAGCAAATCAGCCCCAGCATTTT. Using reference TRBV7-8 and TRBJ1-5 for the parts outside the CDR3, the full variable domain is GAGVSQSPRYKVAKRGQDVALRCDPISGHVSLFWYQQALGQGPEFLTYFQNEAQLDKSGLPSDRFFAERPEGSVSTLKIQRTQQEDSAVYLCASSFSSVANQPQHFGDGTRLSIL.

This chain joins TRBV5-6 and TRBJ2-2; 10 bases map to TRBD2. The germline V gene has CDR1 SGHDT and CDR2 YYEEEE. V shed 6 bases and J 4 bases; nucleotides not matched to a gene: 12. The CDR3 totals 17 residues. The CDR3: CASIILGASGGTGELFF. CDR3 sequence (DNA): TGTGCCAGCATTATCCTGGGGGCTAGCGGGGGCACCGGGGAGCTGTTTTTT.

About this clone itself: This specimen includes other DNA sequences encoding the same CDR3. The J gene is TRBJ2-1, the V gene TRBV24-1, with TRBD2 identical over 8 bases. This CDR3 is built from 16 residues. Germline loops: CDR1 KGHDR, CDR2 SFDVKD. Trimming cost V 3 bases and J 2 bases; bases outside gene matches: 5. CDR3 region: CATSDPRGGTYNEQFF. In DNA, the CDR3 is TGTGCCACCAGTGATCCCCGGGGGGGCACCTACAATGAGCAGTTCTTC.

This clone was detected once. The chain recombines TRBV7-2 with TRBJ2-5, with D uncertain. This CDR3 spans 13 amino acids. CDR1 SGHTA and CDR2 FQGNSA come from the germline V gene. Trimming took off 4 bases at V and 0 bases at J, with 6 bases between the two ends. The CDR3 is CASSSPYQETQYF. For the CDR3, the DNA is TGTGCCAGCAGCTCCCCGTACCAAGAGACCCAGTACTTC.

The count of this clone is one. The chain carries TRBV6-5 and TRBJ1-3, with unresolved D. Trimming took 7 bases from V and 8 from J, leaving 21 bases between them. Germline values: CDR1 MNHEY, CDR2 SVGAGI. This CDR3 region has 15 residues. CDR3 nucleotide sequence: TGTGCCAGCACCCGCACCAGACCTACCTTGGACACCATATATTTT. Translation: CASTRTRPTLDTIYF.

The CDR3 is CASSIGWLAGVGNEQFF. The CDR3 DNA follows: TGTGCCAGCAGCATAGGGTGGCTAGCGGGAGTCGGCAATGAGCAGTTCTTC. This rearrangement joins TRBV5-4 to TRBJ2-1; 10 bases align to TRBD2. This CDR3 has 17 amino acids. Germline V gives CDR1 SGHNT, CDR2 YYREEE (reference sequence). V dropped 4 bases and J dropped 6; count of bases not matched to a gene: 13. Variable domain in full (rest from reference TRBV5-4 and TRBJ2-1): ETGVTQSPTHLIKTRGQQVTLRCSSQSGHNTVSWYQQALGQGPQFIFQYYREEENGRGNFPPRFSGLQFPNYSSELNVNALELDDSALYLCASSIGWLAGVGNEQFFGPGTRLTVL.

The chain is built from TRBV5-1 and TRBJ1-2; TRBD1 matches at 8 bases. Germline CDR1 SGHRS, CDR2 YFSETQ. V dropped 0 bases and J dropped 4; count of bases not matched to a gene: 5. This CDR3 is 15 amino acids long. The chain's CDR3 is CASSLEAGGGYGYTF. In DNA, the CDR3 is TGCGCCAGCAGCTTGGAGGCAGGGGGCGGCTATGGCTACACCTTC.

V and J are TRBV5-1 and TRBJ1-1, with TRBD1 as a possible D gene (5 bases). The V and J ends lost 6 bases and 11 bases respectively, with 23 bases between them. Germline lookup yields CDR1 SGHRS and CDR2 YFSETQ. CDR3 length: 14 residues. CDR3 in DNA: TGCGCCAGCACAGACTCGGGGCTTAGCGAGGAGGCTTTCTTT. It specifies CASTDSGLSEEAFF.

A single count supports this clone. Other DNA sequences from this sample encode an identical CDR3 as well. The rearrangement links TRBV20-1 to TRBJ2-1, with D unclear. V was clipped by 3 bases and J by 7 bases, with 7 bases between them. The CDR3 extends over 11 amino acids. Per germline, CDR1 DFQATT and CDR2 SNEGSKA (reference sequence). CDR3 sequence (DNA): TGCAGTGCTAGGTGGCGTAATGAGCAGTTCTTC. As protein: CSARWRNEQFF.

This chain joins TRBV14 and TRBJ2-5; tentatively, D is TRBD1 (6 bases). The CDR3 covers 17 residues. Trimming took 1 base from V and 0 from J, leaving 15 bases between them. Germline CDR1 SGHDN, CDR2 FVKESK. CDR3 sequence (DNA): TGTGCCAGCAGCCAAGGGGGGCGACAGCCGTACCAAGAGACCCAGTACTTC. It encodes CASSQGGRQPYQETQYF.

V usage is TRBV6-5 and J usage is TRBJ1-5; tentative D call: TRBD1 (5 bases). Trimming took off 9 bases at V and 5 bases at J, with 11 bases between the two ends. From germline, CDR1 is MNHEY and CDR2 SVGAGI. There are 12 residues in the CDR3. The CDR3 DNA reads as TGTGCCAGGTTGCAGGGTCATCAGCCCCAGCATTTT. This codes for CARLQGHQPQHF.

The chain combines TRBV28 with TRBJ2-7; TRBD2 agrees at 8 bases. CDR3 length: 14 amino acids. V gave up 5 bases and J gave up 0 bases; unmatched junction bases: 3. Germline lookup yields CDR1 MDHEN and CDR2 SYDVKM. CDR3 amino acids: CASSGTSSSYEQYF. CDR3 nucleotide sequence: TGTGCCAGCAGTGGGACTAGTTCCTCCTACGAGCAGTACTTC. Full variable domain (missing parts from reference TRBV28 and TRBJ2-7): DVKVTQSSRYLVKRTGEKVFLECVQDMDHENMFWYRQDPGLGLRLIYFSYDVKMKEKGDIPEGYSVSREKKERFSLILESASTNQTSMYLCASSGTSSSYEQYFGPGTRLTVT.

The chain carries TRBV5-1 and TRBJ2-2; 7 bases line up with TRBD1. Germline V lookup: CDR1 SGHRS, CDR2 YFSETQ. This CDR3 comprises 14 residues. Trimming cost V 0 bases and J 6 bases; bases outside gene matches: 2. CDR3 DNA: TGCGCCAGCAGCTTGGCCGACAGGGCCGGGGAGCTGTTTTTT. Translation: CASSLADRAGELFF.

The J gene is TRBJ2-3, the V gene TRBV5-1; no clear D. This CDR3 has 15 residues. Germline CDR1 and CDR2: SGHRS and YFSETQ. V lost 2 bases to trimming and J lost 1 base, with 11 bases between them. Here the CDR3 reads CASSFGVSGTDTQYF. CDR3 DNA sequence: TGCGCCAGCAGCTTTGGGGTTTCTGGCACAGATACGCAGTATTTT.

The V gene is TRBV18, the J gene TRBJ2-2, with 8 bases lining up with TRBD1. Germline assignment: CDR1 KGHSH and CDR2 LQKENI. V was clipped by 4 bases and J by 1 base; unmatched bases: 5. The CDR3 sequence is 16 residues long. CDR3 sequence (DNA): TGTGCCAGCTCACTGACAGGGGCCCTGAACACCGGGGAGCTGTTTTTT. Translated, it gives CASSLTGALNTGELFF.

The J gene is TRBJ2-6, the V gene TRBV7-9, with 8 positions matching TRBD1. V gave up 3 bases and J gave up 4 bases; unmatched junction bases: 11. The CDR3 is made up of 18 amino acids. From germline, CDR1 is SEHNR and CDR2 FQNEAQ (reference sequence). Written as DNA, the CDR3 is TGTGCCAGCAGCTTCCCGGCAGGGGGCCGATCCGGGGCCAACGTCCTGACTTTC. Translating it yields CASSFPAGGRSGANVLTF.

About this clone itself: The same CDR3 arises from other DNA sequences in this sample as well. The V call is TRBV27, the J call TRBJ1-5; possible D gene TRBD1, 5 bases. Germline lookup yields CDR1 MNHEY and CDR2 SMNVEV (reference sequence). This CDR3 region has 14 residues. Trimming removed 2 bases from V and 0 bases from J, with 5 bases in between. For the CDR3, the DNA is TGTGCCAGCAGTTTAGGGGGTAGCAATCAGCCCCAGCATTTT. It is translated as CASSLGGSNQPQHF.